The 8 T cell receptor beta chains in this list originate from one sample, sequenced in a study of blood T cell repertoires in COVID-19. Assay: immunoSEQ multiplex PCR; the TCRdb copy retains only in-frame clones and omits some. This table holds about 230,000 clones, less than 85% found once. The specimen was PBMCs or T cells enriched from blood (not recorded which). These receptors originate from a man between 60 and 75 years old who had recovered from COVID-19.

This chain links TRBV5-1 with TRBJ2-3; D is unresolved. Germline values: CDR1 SGHRS, CDR2 YFSETQ. The CDR3 is made up of 15 amino acids. Trimming removed 0 bases at V and 2 bases at J, with 10 bases between. CDR3 protein: CASSLGVANTDTQYF. CDR3 sequence (DNA): TGCGCCAGCAGCTTGGGGGTAGCCAACACAGATACGCAGTATTTT.

The chain combines TRBV7-9 with TRBJ1-6; D is possibly TRBD1 (6 bases). The CDR3 sequence is 15 residues long. Germline V gives CDR1 SEHNR, CDR2 FQNEAQ (reference sequence). The V end was cut by 0 bases, the J end by 10 bases, with 13 bases between. The CDR3 is CASSLAIQGPSPLHF. CDR3 DNA sequence: TGTGCCAGCAGCTTAGCGATACAGGGTCCGTCACCCCTCCACTTT.

The chain joins TRBV5-1 to TRBJ2-6; 9 bases line up with TRBD1. Germline CDR1 and CDR2: SGHRS and YFSETQ. Trimming took 6 bases from V and 0 from J; bases not matched to a gene: 10. The CDR3 extends over 18 amino acids. CDR3 in amino acids: CASTGTGRADSGANVLTF. As DNA, the CDR3 is TGCGCCAGCACTGGGACAGGGAGGGCCGACTCTGGGGCCAACGTCCTGACTTTC.

This chain links TRBV5-1 with TRBJ2-7; weak D call: TRBD2 (6 bases). V dropped 0 bases and J dropped 3 bases, with 10 bases sitting between them. This CDR3 has 14 residues. The V gene's germline CDR1 is SGHRS and CDR2 YFSETQ. The CDR3 nucleotides read TGCGCCAGCAGCTTGGCCGGGAGCAACTACGAGCAGTACTTC. Amino acid sequence: CASSLAGSNYEQYF.

V is TRBV6-5 and J is TRBJ1-6; 9 bases fit TRBD1. The CDR3 extends over 13 amino acids. The germline gives CDR1 MNHEY, CDR2 SVGAGI. Trimming took 7 bases from V and 9 from J; bases not matched to a gene: 4. In DNA, the CDR3 is TGTGCCAGCAAGGGACAGGGACGTTCACCCCTCCACTTT. Translation gives CASKGQGRSPLHF.

The gene calls are TRBV5-1 and TRBJ2-1; TRBD2 aligns across 8 bases. The CDR3 length is 15 residues. CDR1 SGHRS and CDR2 YFSETQ come from the germline V gene. With 0 bases clipped from V and 4 bases from J, the junction kept 3 bases outside the gene matches. This chain's CDR3 is CASSLGTSGYNEQFF. The DNA for the CDR3 is TGCGCCAGCAGCTTGGGCACTAGCGGTTACAATGAGCAGTTCTTC.

This clone turned up a few times. The V gene is TRBV2, the J gene TRBJ1-5; tentative D call: TRBD1 (5 bases). Germline loops: CDR1 SNHLY, CDR2 FYNNEI. The CDR3 is made up of 14 amino acids. V lost 7 bases, J lost 7 bases, and 17 bases lay in between. CDR3 sequence: CASNGGGRTQPQHF. CDR3 DNA: TGTGCCAGCAACGGGGGAGGGAGGACCCAGCCCCAGCATTTT.

This clone was detected once. This chain joins TRBV2 and TRBJ2-5; TRBD1 agrees at 7 bases. The ends lost 1 base at V and 4 bases at J; junction bases unmatched: 6. The CDR3 spans 15 residues. Germline CDR1 is SNHLY and CDR2 is FYNNEI. CDR3 in DNA: TGTGCCAGCAGTGAAGATCAGGGGGTCTTAGAGACCCAGTACTTC. Translating gives CASSEDQGVLETQYF.